This note documents a single T cell receptor beta chain sequence. Sequencing of TCR beta covered CD8+ and CD4+ T cells obtained from blood. It was healthy donors who served as the controls, matched for age and sex. Negative isolation yielded CD8+ and CD4+ T cells; FACS enriched TEMRA cells. The authors reverse transcribed 0.5 to 1 ug RNA with random hexamers. The amplification used immunoSEQ multiplex PCR on TCR beta CDR3; it spanned 54 Vbeta and 13 Jbeta. TCRdb itself ran the immunoSEQ multiplex PCR reads through MiXCR, one entry per CDR3 protein. Found here are about 210,000 distinct CDR3 sequences, over 85% of them singletons; the top ten hold approximately 0.1%. These data originate in a study of CD8 T cells in Susac syndrome. V lost 6 bases to trimming and J lost 4 bases; unmatched junction nucleotides: 5. Germline V lookup: CDR1 MNHEY, CDR2 SMNVEV (reference sequence). The CDR3 length is 14 residues.

The sequenced sample consisted of CD4+ T cells from PBMCs. The chain uses TRBV27 and TRBJ1-5; TRBD1 aligns across 8 bases. The origin of this receptor is a human donor in good health. For the CDR3, the DNA is TGTGCCAGCAGATCAGGGGGCCCTAATCAGCCCCAGCATTTT. Translating gives CASRSGGPNQPQHF.